This T cell receptor beta chain was sequenced during a study of CD8 T cells in Susac syndrome. V lost 7 bases, J lost 12 bases, and 11 bases stayed unmatched. This CDR3 is built from 13 residues. Random-hexamer reverse transcription was applied to roughly 0.5 to 1 ug RNA. From the immunoSEQ multiplex PCR reads, TCRdb called clonotypes with MiXCR, one entry per CDR3 protein. The data show roughly 200,000 distinct CDR3 sequences, 95% seen once. Sequencing of TCR beta was undertaken in CD8+ and CD4+ T cells derived from blood. The TEMRA cells underwent FACS enrichment, while the CD8+ and CD4+ T cells underwent negative isolation.

This sequence joins TRBV12-3 or TRBV12-4 and TRBJ2-1; 8 bases fit TRBD2. The TCR originated in a human donor in good health. The sequencing sample was made of CD4+ T cells from PBMCs. This chain's CDR3 is CASNTVSGSWQFF. The DNA of the CDR3 is TGTGCCAGCAATACGGTCAGCGGGAGTTGGCAGTTCTTC.